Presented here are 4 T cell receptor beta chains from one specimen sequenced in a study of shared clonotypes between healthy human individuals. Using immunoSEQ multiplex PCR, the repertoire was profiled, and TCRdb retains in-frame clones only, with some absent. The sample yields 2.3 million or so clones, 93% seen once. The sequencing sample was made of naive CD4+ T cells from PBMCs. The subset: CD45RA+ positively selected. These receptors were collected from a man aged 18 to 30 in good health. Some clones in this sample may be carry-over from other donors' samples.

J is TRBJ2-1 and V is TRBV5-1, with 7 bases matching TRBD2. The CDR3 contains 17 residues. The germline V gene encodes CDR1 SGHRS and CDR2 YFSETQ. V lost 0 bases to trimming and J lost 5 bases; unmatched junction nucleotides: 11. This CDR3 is CASSLDGGTILNNEQFF. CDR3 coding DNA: TGCGCCAGCAGCTTGGACGGGGGGACCATACTTAACAATGAGCAGTTCTTC. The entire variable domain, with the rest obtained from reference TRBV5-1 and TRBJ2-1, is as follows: KAGVTQTPRYLIKTRGQQVTLSCSPISGHRSVSWYQQTPGQGLQFLFEYFSETQRNKGNFPGRFSGRQFSNSRSEMNVSTLELGDSALYLCASSLDGGTILNNEQFFGPGTRLTVL.

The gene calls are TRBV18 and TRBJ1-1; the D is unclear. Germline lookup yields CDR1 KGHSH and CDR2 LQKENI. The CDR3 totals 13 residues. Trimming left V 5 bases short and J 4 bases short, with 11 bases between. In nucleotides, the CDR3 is TGTGCCAGCTCAAAGGACGGCTTCACTGAAGCTTTCTTT. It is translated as CASSKDGFTEAFF.

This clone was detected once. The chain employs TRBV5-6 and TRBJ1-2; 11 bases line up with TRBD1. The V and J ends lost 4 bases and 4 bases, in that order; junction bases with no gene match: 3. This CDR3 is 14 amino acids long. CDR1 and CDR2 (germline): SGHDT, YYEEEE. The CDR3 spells CASSQGQGVYGYTF. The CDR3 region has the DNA TGTGCCAGCAGCCAGGGACAGGGGGTCTATGGCTACACCTTC.

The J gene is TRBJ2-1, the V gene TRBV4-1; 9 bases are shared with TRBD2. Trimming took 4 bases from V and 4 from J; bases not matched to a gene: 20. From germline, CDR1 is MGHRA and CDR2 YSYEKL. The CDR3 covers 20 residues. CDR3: CASSPHSLPGLAPRYNEQFF. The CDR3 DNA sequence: TGCGCCAGCAGCCCACATTCCTTGCCGGGACTAGCTCCAAGATACAATGAGCAGTTCTTC.